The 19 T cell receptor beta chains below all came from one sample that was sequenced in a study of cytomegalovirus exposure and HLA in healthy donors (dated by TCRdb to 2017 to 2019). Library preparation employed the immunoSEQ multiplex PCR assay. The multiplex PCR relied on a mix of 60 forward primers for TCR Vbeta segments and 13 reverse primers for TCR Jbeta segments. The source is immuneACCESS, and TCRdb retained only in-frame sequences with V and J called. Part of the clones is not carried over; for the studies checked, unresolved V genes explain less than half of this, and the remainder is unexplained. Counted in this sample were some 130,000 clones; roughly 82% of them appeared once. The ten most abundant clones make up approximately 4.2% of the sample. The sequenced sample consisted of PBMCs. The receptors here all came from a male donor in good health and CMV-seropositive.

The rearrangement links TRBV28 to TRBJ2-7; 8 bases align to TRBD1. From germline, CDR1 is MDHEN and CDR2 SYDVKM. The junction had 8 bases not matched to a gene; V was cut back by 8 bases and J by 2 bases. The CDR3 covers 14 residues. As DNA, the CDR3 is TGTGCCAGCTACCAGGACAGGGACACCTACGAGCAGTACTTC. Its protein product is CASYQDRDTYEQYF.

The CDR3 DNA reads TGTGCCAGCAGCTTGGCCGTTTCCACTGAAGCTTTCTTT. Amino acids: CASSLAVSTEAFF. This chain uses TRBV5-6 with TRBJ1-1, with D unclear. The CDR3 runs 13 residues. Germline CDR1 is SGHDT and CDR2 is YYEEEE. Trimming removed 0 bases from V and 4 bases from J, with 7 bases in between.

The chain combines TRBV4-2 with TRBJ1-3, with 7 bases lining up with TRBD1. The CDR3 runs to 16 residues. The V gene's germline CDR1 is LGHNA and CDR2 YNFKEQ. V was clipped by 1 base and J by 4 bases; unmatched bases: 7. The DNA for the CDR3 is TGTGCCAGCAGCCAAGGGCGAGGGGGCTTCGGAAACACCATATATTTT. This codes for CASSQGRGGFGNTIYF.

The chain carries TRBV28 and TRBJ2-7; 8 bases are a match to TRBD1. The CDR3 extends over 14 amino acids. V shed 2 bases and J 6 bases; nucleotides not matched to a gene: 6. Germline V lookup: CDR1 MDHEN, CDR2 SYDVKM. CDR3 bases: TGTGCCAGCAGTTTAACAGGGGGAAGGGTCGAGCAGTACTTC. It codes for CASSLTGGRVEQYF.

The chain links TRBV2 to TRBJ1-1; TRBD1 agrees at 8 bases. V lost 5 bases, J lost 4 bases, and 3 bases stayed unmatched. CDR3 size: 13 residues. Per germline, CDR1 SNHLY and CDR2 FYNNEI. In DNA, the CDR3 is TGTGCCAGCAGTTTTACAGGGGGCACTGAAGCTTTCTTT. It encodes CASSFTGGTEAFF.

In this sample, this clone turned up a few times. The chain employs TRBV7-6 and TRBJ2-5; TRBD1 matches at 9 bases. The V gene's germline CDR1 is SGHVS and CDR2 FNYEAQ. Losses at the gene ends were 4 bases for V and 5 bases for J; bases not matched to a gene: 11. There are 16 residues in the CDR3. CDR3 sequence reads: CASSSPRDRVGETQYF. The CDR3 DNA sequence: TGTGCCAGCAGCTCGCCCAGGGACAGGGTGGGGGAGACCCAGTACTTC.

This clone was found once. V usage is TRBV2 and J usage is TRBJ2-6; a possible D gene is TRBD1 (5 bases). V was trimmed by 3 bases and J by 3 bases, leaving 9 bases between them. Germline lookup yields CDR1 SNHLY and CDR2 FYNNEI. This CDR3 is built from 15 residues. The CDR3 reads CASSDLRVGANVLTF. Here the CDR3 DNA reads TGTGCCAGCAGTGACCTCAGGGTTGGGGCCAACGTCCTGACTTTC. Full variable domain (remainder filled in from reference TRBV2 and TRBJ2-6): EPEVTQTPSHQVTQMGQEVILRCVPISNHLYFYWYRQILGQKVEFLVSFYNNEISEKSEIFDDQFSVERPDGSNFTLKIRSTKLEDSAMYFCASSDLRVGANVLTFGAGSRLTVL.

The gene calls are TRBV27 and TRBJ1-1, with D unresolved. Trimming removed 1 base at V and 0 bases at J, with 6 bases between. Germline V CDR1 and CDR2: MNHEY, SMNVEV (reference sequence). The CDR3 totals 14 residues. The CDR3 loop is CASSLFRVNTEAFF. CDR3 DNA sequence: TGTGCCAGCAGTTTATTTCGGGTGAACACTGAAGCTTTCTTT.

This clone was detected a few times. The CDR3 DNA follows: TGTGCCAGCAGTGAGGGACAGGGCTATGGCTACACCTTC. Its translation: CASSEGQGYGYTF. The rearrangement uses TRBV2 and TRBJ1-2, with 9 bases matching TRBD1. The CDR3 is 13 residues long. CDR1 and CDR2 from the germline V gene are SNHLY and FYNNEI. The junction had 0 bases not matched to a gene; V was cut back by 3 bases and J by 4 bases.

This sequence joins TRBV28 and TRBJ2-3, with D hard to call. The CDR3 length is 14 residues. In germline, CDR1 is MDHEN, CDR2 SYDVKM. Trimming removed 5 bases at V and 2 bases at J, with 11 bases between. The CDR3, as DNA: TGTGCCAGCAGTCTCGTAGCAACCACAGATACGCAGTATTTT. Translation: CASSLVATTDTQYF.

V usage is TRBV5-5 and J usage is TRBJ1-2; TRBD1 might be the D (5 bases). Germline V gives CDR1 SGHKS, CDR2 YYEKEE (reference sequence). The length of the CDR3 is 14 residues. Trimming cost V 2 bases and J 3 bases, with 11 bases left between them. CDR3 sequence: CASSFREWDYGYTF. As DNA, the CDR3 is TGTGCCAGCAGCTTCAGGGAATGGGACTATGGCTACACCTTC.

This chain's CDR3 is CASRDTSVTGELFF. The CDR3 DNA sequence: TGTGCCAGCAGAGATACTAGTGTAACCGGGGAGCTGTTTTTT. The genes are TRBV28 and TRBJ2-2; possible D gene TRBD2, 5 bases. Germline V gives CDR1 MDHEN, CDR2 SYDVKM. V was clipped by 6 bases and J by 5 bases, with 13 bases between them. The CDR3 loop spans 14 amino acids.

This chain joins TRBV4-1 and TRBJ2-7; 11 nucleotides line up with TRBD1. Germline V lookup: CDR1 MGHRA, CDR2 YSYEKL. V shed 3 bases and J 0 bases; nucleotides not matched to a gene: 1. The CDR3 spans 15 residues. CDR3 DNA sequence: TGCGCCAGCAGCCATGGGACAGGGGGCTCCTACGAGCAGTACTTC. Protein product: CASSHGTGGSYEQYF.

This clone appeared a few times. CDR3 nucleotide sequence: TGTGCCACCAGCAGAGATTTGGCTAGCGGGAGTTACGAGCAGTACTTC. Amino acids: CATSRDLASGSYEQYF. The rearrangement joins TRBV15 to TRBJ2-7; TRBD2 matches at 10 bases. In germline, CDR1 is LNHNV, CDR2 YYDKDF (reference sequence). CDR3 length: 16 amino acids. Trimming at V came to 0 bases and at J to 4 bases, leaving 6 bases not matched to a gene.

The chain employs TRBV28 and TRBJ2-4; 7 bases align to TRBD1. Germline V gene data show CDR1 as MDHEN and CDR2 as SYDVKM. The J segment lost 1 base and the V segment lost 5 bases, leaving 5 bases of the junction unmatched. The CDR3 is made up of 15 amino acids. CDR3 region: CASSQTGFAKNIQYF. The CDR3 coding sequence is TGTGCCAGCAGTCAGACAGGGTTTGCCAAAAACATTCAGTACTTC.

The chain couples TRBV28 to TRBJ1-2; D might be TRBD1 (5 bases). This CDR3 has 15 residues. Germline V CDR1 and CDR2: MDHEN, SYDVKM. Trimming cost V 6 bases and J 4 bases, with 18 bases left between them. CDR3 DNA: TGTGCCAGCAGCTTGGGGGGGAATCGTGGCTATGGCTACACCTTC. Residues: CASSLGGNRGYGYTF.

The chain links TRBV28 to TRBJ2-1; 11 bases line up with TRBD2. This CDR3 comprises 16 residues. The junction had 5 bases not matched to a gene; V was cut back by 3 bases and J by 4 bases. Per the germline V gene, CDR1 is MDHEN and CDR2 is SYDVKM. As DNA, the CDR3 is TGTGCCAGCAGTTTTACGACTAGCGGGAATTACAATGAGCAGTTCTTC. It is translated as CASSFTTSGNYNEQFF.

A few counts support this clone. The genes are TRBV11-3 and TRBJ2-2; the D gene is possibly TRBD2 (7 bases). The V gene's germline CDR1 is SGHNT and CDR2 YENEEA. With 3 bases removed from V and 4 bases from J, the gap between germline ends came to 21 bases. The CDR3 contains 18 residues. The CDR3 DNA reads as TGTGCCAGCAGCTTTCAAGTCTCGGCGGGGGCGGGCACCGGGGAGCTGTTTTTT. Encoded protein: CASSFQVSAGAGTGELFF.

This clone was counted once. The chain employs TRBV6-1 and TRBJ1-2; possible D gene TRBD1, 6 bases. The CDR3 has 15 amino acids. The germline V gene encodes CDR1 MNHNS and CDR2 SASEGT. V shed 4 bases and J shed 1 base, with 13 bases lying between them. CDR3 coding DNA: TGTGCCAGCAGTGCTCGTTTGGACAGTAACTATGGCTACACCTTC. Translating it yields CASSARLDSNYGYTF.